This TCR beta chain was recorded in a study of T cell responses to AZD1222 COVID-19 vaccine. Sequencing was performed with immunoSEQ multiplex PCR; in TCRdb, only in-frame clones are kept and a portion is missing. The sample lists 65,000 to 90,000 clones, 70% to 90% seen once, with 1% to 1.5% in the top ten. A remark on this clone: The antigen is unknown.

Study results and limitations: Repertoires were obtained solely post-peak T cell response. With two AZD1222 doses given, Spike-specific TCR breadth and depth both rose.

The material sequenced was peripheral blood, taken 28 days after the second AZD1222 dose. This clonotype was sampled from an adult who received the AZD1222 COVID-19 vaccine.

For the CDR3, the DNA is TGCGCCAGCAGAGAGGGACTAGCGACCAATGAGCAGTTCTTC. It specifies CASREGLATNEQFF. The chain employs TRBV5-1 and TRBJ2-1; 10 nucleotides match TRBD2. The CDR3 is 14 residues long. Germline CDR1 SGHRS, CDR2 YFSETQ. V was pared by 5 bases and J by 6 bases, with 5 bases of the junction left unmatched.